Each of the 32 T cell receptor beta chains below was sequenced from the same sample in a study of T cell repertoires in cytomegalovirus infection. TCRdb reanalysed the reads using MiXCR and keeps one entry per CDR3 protein. Among 450,000 to 650,000 distinct CDR3 sequences listed, around 27% were seen once. Sequences were obtained from PBMCs. The source is a human donor in good health (CMV status not recorded). Some clones in this sample may be carry-over from other donors' samples.

This clonotype was counted many times. V is TRBV7-9 and J is TRBJ2-3; TRBD2 agrees at 15 bases. There are 20 residues in the CDR3. V lost 5 bases to trimming and J lost 2 bases; unmatched junction nucleotides: 14. Per the germline V gene, CDR1 is SEHNR and CDR2 is FQNEAQ (reference sequence). DNA of the CDR3: TGTGCCAGCAGCGAATCCGGGACAGGGACTAGCGGGGGGACCACAGATACGCAGTATTTT. Its translation: CASSESGTGTSGGTTDTQYF.

The rearrangement links TRBV12-3 or TRBV12-4 to TRBJ1-1; 7 bases are shared with TRBD1. V dropped 7 bases and J dropped 1; count of bases not matched to a gene: 6. The CDR3 spans 14 residues. The CDR3 DNA sequence: TGTGCCAGCAAGGCAGGGGGTCGGAACACTGAAGCTTTCTTT. It yields the protein CASKAGGRNTEAFF.

The chain has TRBV12-3 or TRBV12-4 and TRBJ1-1; D may be TRBD1 (5 bases). This CDR3 is 14 amino acids long. Trimming removed 9 bases from V and 1 base from J, with 15 bases in between. This CDR3 is CASKGASANTEAFF. CDR3 sequence (DNA): TGTGCCAGTAAAGGGGCCAGTGCGAACACTGAAGCTTTCTTT.

The chain combines TRBV7-9 with TRBJ2-6; D gene unclear. There are 15 residues in the CDR3. The germline CDR1 and CDR2 sequences are SEHNR and FQNEAQ (reference sequence). Between the trimmed V and J ends, which lost 5 bases and 0 bases, there was a span of 8 bases. In DNA form, the CDR3 reads TGTGCCAGCAGCCCCGTGGGCTCTGGGGCCAACGTCCTGACTTTC. As protein: CASSPVGSGANVLTF.

The rearrangement uses TRBV15 and TRBJ1-4; a weak D match, TRBD1 (5 bases). Germline V gene data show CDR1 as LNHNV and CDR2 as YYDKDF (reference sequence). Between the trimmed V and J ends, which lost 4 bases and 5 bases, there was a span of 11 bases. The CDR3 is 14 residues long. The CDR3 loop is CATSISGPNEKLFF. The CDR3 bases are TGTGCCACCAGCATTTCGGGACCGAATGAAAAACTGTTTTTT.

The chain is built from TRBV20-1 and TRBJ2-7; a possible D gene is TRBD2 (7 bases). Trimming cost V 4 bases and J 2 bases, with 12 bases left between them. This CDR3 is 13 amino acids long. CDR1 DFQATT and CDR2 SNEGSKA come from the germline V gene (reference sequence). The CDR3 loop reads CSAKRGGPYEQYF. DNA of the CDR3: TGCAGTGCTAAACGCGGGGGCCCCTACGAGCAGTACTTC.

The sample holds many counts of this clonotype. The V and J genes are TRBV7-6 and TRBJ2-1; D remains ambiguous. The germline CDR1 and CDR2 sequences are SGHVS and FNYEAQ. The CDR3 spans 14 residues. Trimming removed 2 bases from V and 8 bases from J, with 13 bases in between. The CDR3 nucleotides are TGTGCCAGCAGCTTATTTGCTTCTTTCGATGAGCAGTTCTTC. Translating gives CASSLFASFDEQFF.

This clonotype was counted only a few times. This chain links TRBV7-9 with TRBJ2-1; D gene uncertain. Trimming cost V 5 bases and J 0 bases, with 11 bases left between them. Germline CDR1 and CDR2: SEHNR and FQNEAQ (reference sequence). This CDR3 is built from 15 residues. The CDR3 is CASSAEMSSYNEQFF. In nucleotides, the CDR3 is TGTGCCAGCAGCGCCGAGATGAGCTCCTACAATGAGCAGTTCTTC.

The chain has TRBV5-1 and TRBJ2-2; D not certain. CDR1 and CDR2 from the germline V gene are SGHRS and YFSETQ. Between the trimmed V and J ends, which lost 2 bases and 3 bases, there was a span of 8 bases. CDR3 length equals 14 residues. The CDR3: CASSFNVDTGELFF. The CDR3 bases are TGCGCCAGCAGCTTCAATGTCGACACCGGGGAGCTGTTTTTT. Full variable domain (remainder filled in from reference TRBV5-1 and TRBJ2-2): KAGVTQTPRYLIKTRGQQVTLSCSPISGHRSVSWYQQTPGQGLQFLFEYFSETQRNKGNFPGRFSGRQFSNSRSEMNVSTLELGDSALYLCASSFNVDTGELFFGEGSRLTVL.

A word on this clonotype: This could be a read error, since a much larger clone is one nucleotide away. The chain carries TRBV7-6 and TRBJ2-2; possible D gene TRBD1, 6 bases. Germline values: CDR1 SGHVS, CDR2 FNYEAQ. V was pared by 3 bases and J by 6 bases, with 8 bases between. This CDR3 is 13 amino acids long. CDR3 sequence (DNA): TGTGCCAGCAGCTTGTACAGGGCCGGGGAGCTGTTTTTT. This sequence encodes CASSLYRAGELFF.

V usage is TRBV6-6 and J usage is TRBJ1-4, with unresolved D. The CDR3 runs 13 residues. V was clipped by 6 bases and J by 0 bases, with 5 bases between them. Germline values: CDR1 MNHNY, CDR2 SVGAGI (reference sequence). For the CDR3, the DNA is TGTGCCAGCAGCGCACCAACTAATGAAAAACTGTTTTTT. Its translation: CASSAPTNEKLFF.

This clonotype was seen just once. The genes are TRBV7-2 and TRBJ2-3, with D perhaps matching TRBD2 (5 bases). The CDR3 length is 15 residues. The V end lost 0 bases, the J end lost 4 bases, and 11 bases lay between the germline ends. Germline V lookup: CDR1 SGHTA, CDR2 FQGNSA. The CDR3 coding sequence is TGTGCCAGCAGCTTAGCGGGAGATTCCTCAGATACGCAGTATTTT. This gives the protein CASSLAGDSSDTQYF.

The rearrangement joins TRBV5-1 to TRBJ1-1, with 7 positions matching TRBD1. The CDR3 length is 14 residues. With 4 bases clipped from V and 1 base from J, the junction kept 4 bases outside the gene matches. Germline loops: CDR1 SGHRS, CDR2 YFSETQ. CDR3 bases: TGCGCCAGCAGCAAGGACAGGAGGAACACTGAAGCTTTCTTT. Its translation: CASSKDRRNTEAFF.

This clonotype was counted a few times. J is TRBJ1-1 and V is TRBV6-8; D gene uncertain. The CDR3 runs 16 residues. Deletions cut 0 bases from V and 1 base from J, with 12 bases between. In germline, CDR1 is MNHGY, CDR2 SAAAGT. CDR3 DNA: TGTGCCAGCAGTTACTCCTTTGCACCATGGAACACTGAAGCTTTCTTT. Protein sequence: CASSYSFAPWNTEAFF.

The V call is TRBV7-9, the J call TRBJ1-4; perhaps TRBD1 as D (5 bases). CDR3 length equals 16 residues. Trimming shortened V by 5 bases and J by 6 bases, and 19 bases separated the two germline ends. Germline assignment: CDR1 SEHNR and CDR2 FQNEAQ (reference sequence). The CDR3 spells CASSVFATEIYEKLFF. In nucleotides, the CDR3 is TGTGCCAGCAGCGTTTTCGCGACAGAAATTTATGAAAAACTGTTTTTT.

The V call is TRBV7-3, the J call TRBJ2-5; D call uncertain. The V gene's germline CDR1 is SGHTA and CDR2 FQGTGA. CDR3 length: 13 residues. Trimming took off 5 bases at V and 4 bases at J, with 11 bases between the two ends. CDR3 nucleotides: TGTGCCAGCAGCCCCTACAGTGGAGAGACCCAGTACTTC. This translates into CASSPYSGETQYF.

This clonotype came up many times. The V call is TRBV7-2, the J call TRBJ2-4; 12 bases are a match to TRBD2. The CDR3 covers 18 residues. In germline, CDR1 is SGHTA, CDR2 FQGNSA. The J segment lost 0 bases and the V segment lost 4 bases, leaving 7 bases of the junction unmatched. The DNA for the CDR3 is TGTGCCAGCAGCTCACTAGCGGGGGGCCTTCTAGCCAAAAACATTCAGTACTTC. This codes for CASSSLAGGLLAKNIQYF. Based on the CDR3 plus reference TRBV7-2 and TRBJ2-4, the full variable domain is GAGVSQSPSNKVTEKGKDVELRCDPISGHTALYWYRQSLGQGLEFLIYFQGNSAPDKSGLPSDRFSAERTGGSVSTLTIQRTQQEDSAVYLCASSSLAGGLLAKNIQYFGAGTRLSVL.

This rearrangement joins TRBV18 to TRBJ2-6; 7 nucleotides match TRBD1. V lost 0 bases, J lost 0 bases, and 11 bases stayed unmatched. The CDR3 has 20 residues. Per the germline V gene, CDR1 is KGHSH and CDR2 is LQKENI. This chain's CDR3 is CASSPPTTGSISSGANVLTF. CDR3 nucleotide sequence: TGTGCCAGCTCACCACCGACGACAGGGTCCATCAGCTCTGGGGCCAACGTCCTGACTTTC.

Only a few counts were recorded for this clonotype. This rearrangement joins TRBV4-3 to TRBJ2-3, with 8 positions matching TRBD2. The CDR3 has 16 amino acids. The V segment lost 1 base and the J segment 4 bases; nucleotides outside the gene matches: 7. Germline CDR1 and CDR2: LGHNA and YSLEER. The CDR3 nucleotides are TGCGCCAGCAGCCAAGTGGCGGGAGGACTATCAGATACGCAGTATTTT. Its translation: CASSQVAGGLSDTQYF.

The rearrangement joins TRBV7-9 to TRBJ2-1, with D perhaps being TRBD1 or TRBD2 (5 bases each). The CDR3 sequence is 15 residues long. Per the germline V gene, CDR1 is SEHNR and CDR2 is FQNEAQ (reference sequence). V was trimmed by 6 bases and J by 0 bases, leaving 12 bases between them. In DNA, the CDR3 is TGTGCCAGCAGACAGGACTCCAGCTCCTACAATGAGCAGTTCTTC. This sequence encodes CASRQDSSSYNEQFF.

The chain recombines TRBV7-8 with TRBJ1-5; 7 bases align to TRBD1. Germline V CDR1 and CDR2: SGHVS, FQNEAQ. The length of the CDR3 is 17 residues. V gave up 1 base and J gave up 4 bases; unmatched junction bases: 10. This CDR3 is CASSLGGRDRQNQPQHF. Here the CDR3 DNA reads TGTGCCAGCAGCTTAGGGGGTCGGGACAGACAGAATCAGCCCCAGCATTTT. Combining the CDR3 with reference TRBV7-8 and TRBJ1-5 gives the whole variable domain GAGVSQSPRYKVAKRGQDVALRCDPISGHVSLFWYQQALGQGPEFLTYFQNEAQLDKSGLPSDRFFAERPEGSVSTLKIQRTQQEDSAVYLCASSLGGRDRQNQPQHFGDGTRLSIL.

This clonotype was detected ten times or more. The chain combines TRBV11-1 with TRBJ2-1; a weak D match, TRBD1 (5 bases). The CDR3 length is 14 residues. Trimming removed 3 bases at V and 4 bases at J, with 10 bases between. The germline gives CDR1 SGHAT, CDR2 FQDESV (reference sequence). The CDR3 sequence is CASSFQGSYNEQFF. CDR3 in DNA: TGTGCCAGCAGCTTCCAGGGTTCTTACAATGAGCAGTTCTTC.

The chain couples TRBV10-3 to TRBJ1-4, with no clear D. Germline lookup yields CDR1 ENHRY and CDR2 SYGVKD. The CDR3 extends over 13 amino acids. Trimming left V 2 bases short and J 7 bases short, with 8 bases between. The CDR3 bases are TGTGCCATCAGTGAGCGAGGTCGTGAAAAACTGTTTTTT. Translation gives CAISERGREKLFF.

V and J are TRBV10-3 and TRBJ1-6; D is possibly TRBD1 (5 bases). The germline V gene encodes CDR1 ENHRY and CDR2 SYGVKD. Trimming cost V 2 bases and J 9 bases, with 14 bases left between them. This CDR3 has 15 residues. The CDR3 loop reads CAISEKGSGTSPLHF. In DNA, the CDR3 is TGTGCCATCAGTGAGAAGGGGTCAGGGACTTCACCCCTCCACTTT.

This clonotype was seen a handful of times. V usage is TRBV5-4 and J usage is TRBJ1-1; TRBD1 is a possible D gene (5 bases). Germline CDR1 SGHNT, CDR2 YYREEE (reference sequence). Deletions cut 4 bases from V and 0 bases from J, with 13 bases between. The CDR3 length is 15 residues. The DNA of the CDR3 is TGTGCCAGCAGCATAAGCCAGGGATTGAACACTGAAGCTTTCTTT. This sequence encodes CASSISQGLNTEAFF.

There are a few counts of this clonotype. The genes are TRBV19 and TRBJ2-1; 11 nucleotides align to TRBD2. CDR3 length: 15 amino acids. CDR1 and CDR2 from the germline V gene are LNHDA and SQIVND (reference sequence). After removal of 4 bases from V and 7 bases from J, the junction contained 6 bases not matched to a gene. The CDR3 DNA sequence: TGTGCCAGTAGTAGAGCTAGCGGGAGGTCAAATGAGCAGTTCTTC. It is translated as CASSRASGRSNEQFF. The full variable domain, with the rest looked up from reference TRBV19 and TRBJ2-1, is DGGITQSPKYLFRKEGQNVTLSCEQNLNHDAMYWYRQDPGQGLRLIYYSQIVNDFQKGDIAEGYSVSREKKESFPLTVTSAQKNPTAFYLCASSRASGRSNEQFFGPGTRLTVL.

This clonotype was picked up a small number of times. This chain connects TRBV24-1 to TRBJ1-2; D is unclear. This CDR3 has 14 amino acids. CDR1 and CDR2 from the germline V gene are KGHDR and SFDVKD. V shed 2 bases and J shed 6 bases, with 12 bases lying between them. The CDR3 region is CATSDSWTRDGYTF. CDR3 sequence (DNA): TGTGCCACCAGTGATTCTTGGACCCGGGATGGCTACACCTTC.

This clonotype came up a few times. V gene TRBV7-6 combines with J gene TRBJ1-1; D is unclear. Trimming stripped 1 base from V and 1 base from J, with 19 bases between. From germline, CDR1 is SGHVS and CDR2 FNYEAQ. CDR3 length equals 18 residues. The CDR3 coding sequence is TGTGCCAGCAGCTTAGAAACACGGGATAGTTGGCGGAACACTGAAGCTTTCTTT. It yields the protein CASSLETRDSWRNTEAFF.

This clonotype has a handful of counts. The chain couples TRBV5-5 to TRBJ2-3, with D possibly being TRBD1 (5 bases). V lost 3 bases to trimming and J lost 6 bases, with 17 bases between them. Germline CDR1 is SGHKS and CDR2 is YYEKEE (reference sequence). The CDR3 spans 15 residues. CDR3 coding DNA: TGTGCCAGCAGCTCACAGGATCCCCTCACGGATACGCAGTATTTT. Protein product: CASSSQDPLTDTQYF. The whole variable domain, remainder taken from reference TRBV5-5 and TRBJ2-3, is DAGVTQSPTHLIKTRGQQVTLRCSPISGHKSVSWYQQVLGQGPQFIFQYYEKEERGRGNFPDRFSARQFPNYSSELNVNALLLGDSALYLCASSSQDPLTDTQYFGPGTRLTVL.

V and J are TRBV29-1 and TRBJ1-2; 10 bases agree with TRBD1. The CDR3 length is 13 residues. The trim removed 7 bases at V and 2 bases at J, leaving 4 bases unmatched. CDR1 SQVTM and CDR2 ANQGSEA come from the germline V gene. For the CDR3, the DNA is TGCAGCGCCGGGACAGGGGCCAACTATGGCTACACCTTC. Its protein is CSAGTGANYGYTF.

In this sample, this clonotype turned up a few times. The chain joins TRBV10-3 to TRBJ1-6; 7 bases map to TRBD1. The CDR3 contains 20 residues. CDR1 and CDR2 from the germline V gene are ENHRY and SYGVKD. V trimming: 3 bases; J trimming: 0 bases; junction bases outside the gene matches: 14. The CDR3 protein is CAISESRGDSLSSYNSPLHF. Here the CDR3 DNA reads TGTGCCATCAGTGAAAGTCGGGGGGACAGCTTGAGCTCCTATAATTCACCCCTCCACTTT.

The chain couples TRBV19 to TRBJ2-5; D is perhaps TRBD2 (7 bases). The CDR3 length is 18 residues. Germline V gene lookup returns CDR1 LNHDA and CDR2 SQIVND (reference sequence). V was clipped by 4 bases and J by 5 bases, with 26 bases between them. For the CDR3, the DNA is TGTGCCAGTAGTAGGGGGGTTCGGGGACGGGGGGCGTTTGAGACCCAGTACTTC. Amino acid sequence: CASSRGVRGRGAFETQYF.